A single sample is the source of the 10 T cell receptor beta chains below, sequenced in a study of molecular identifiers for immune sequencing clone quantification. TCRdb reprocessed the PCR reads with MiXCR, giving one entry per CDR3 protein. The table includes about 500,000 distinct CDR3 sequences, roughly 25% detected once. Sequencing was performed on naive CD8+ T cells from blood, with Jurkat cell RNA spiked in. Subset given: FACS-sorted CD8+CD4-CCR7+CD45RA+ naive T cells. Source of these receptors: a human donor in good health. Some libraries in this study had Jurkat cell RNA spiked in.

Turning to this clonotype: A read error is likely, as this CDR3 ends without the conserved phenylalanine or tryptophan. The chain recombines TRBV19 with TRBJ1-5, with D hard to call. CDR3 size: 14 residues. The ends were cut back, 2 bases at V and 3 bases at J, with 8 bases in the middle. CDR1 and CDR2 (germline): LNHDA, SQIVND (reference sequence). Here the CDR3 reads CASSITQINQPQHS. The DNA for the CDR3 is TGTGCCAGTAGTATAACGCAAATCAATCAGCCCCAGCATTCT.

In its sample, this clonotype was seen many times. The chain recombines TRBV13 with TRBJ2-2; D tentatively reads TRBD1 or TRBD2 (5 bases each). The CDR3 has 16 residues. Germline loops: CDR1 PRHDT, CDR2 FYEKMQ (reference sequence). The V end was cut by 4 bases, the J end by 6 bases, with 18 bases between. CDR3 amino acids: CASSSRDGLTAGELFF. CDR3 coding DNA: TGTGCCAGCAGCTCACGGGACGGACTTACGGCCGGGGAGCTGTTTTTT. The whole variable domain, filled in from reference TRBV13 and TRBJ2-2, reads AAGVIQSPRHLIKEKRETATLKCYPIPRHDTVYWYQQGPGQDPQFLISFYEKMQSDKGSIPDRFSAQQFSDYHSELNMSSLELGDSALYFCASSSRDGLTAGELFFGEGSRLTVL.

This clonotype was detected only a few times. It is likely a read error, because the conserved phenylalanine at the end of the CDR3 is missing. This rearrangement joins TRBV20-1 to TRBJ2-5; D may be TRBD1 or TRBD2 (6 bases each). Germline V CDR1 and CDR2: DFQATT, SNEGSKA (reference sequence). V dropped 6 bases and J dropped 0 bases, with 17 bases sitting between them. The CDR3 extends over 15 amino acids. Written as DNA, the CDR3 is TGCAGTGCATCCACCGGGGGCCACCACCAAGAGACCCAGTACTCC. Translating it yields CSASTGGHHQETQYS.

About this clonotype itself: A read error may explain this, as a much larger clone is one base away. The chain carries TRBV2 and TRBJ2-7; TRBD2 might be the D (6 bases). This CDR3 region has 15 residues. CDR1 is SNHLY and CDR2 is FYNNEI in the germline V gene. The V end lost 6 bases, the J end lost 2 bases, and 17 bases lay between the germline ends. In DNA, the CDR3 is TGTGCCAGCAGCCCCGACCGTACGGGAGCCTACGAGCAGTACTTC. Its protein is CASSPDRTGAYEQYF.

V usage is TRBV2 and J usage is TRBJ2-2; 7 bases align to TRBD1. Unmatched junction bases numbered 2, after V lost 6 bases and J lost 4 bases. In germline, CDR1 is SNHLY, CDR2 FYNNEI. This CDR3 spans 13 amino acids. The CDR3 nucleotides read TGTGCCAGCAGACAGGGGCCCACCGGGGAGCTGTTTTTT. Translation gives CASRQGPTGELFF.

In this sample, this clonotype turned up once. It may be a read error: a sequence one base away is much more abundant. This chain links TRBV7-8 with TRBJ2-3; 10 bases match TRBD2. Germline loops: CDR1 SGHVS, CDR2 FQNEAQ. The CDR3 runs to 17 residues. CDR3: CASSYSLAGGSTDMQYF. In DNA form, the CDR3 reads TGTGCCAGCAGCTACTCCTTAGCGGGGGGCAGCACAGATATGCAGTATTTT.

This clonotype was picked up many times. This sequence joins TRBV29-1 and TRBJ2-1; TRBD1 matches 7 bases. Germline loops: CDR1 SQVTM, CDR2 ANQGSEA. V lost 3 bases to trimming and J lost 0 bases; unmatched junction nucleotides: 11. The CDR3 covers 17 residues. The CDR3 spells CSVDLSPGQLSYNEQFF. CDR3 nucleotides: TGCAGCGTTGACCTATCACCGGGACAGCTCTCCTACAATGAGCAGTTCTTC.

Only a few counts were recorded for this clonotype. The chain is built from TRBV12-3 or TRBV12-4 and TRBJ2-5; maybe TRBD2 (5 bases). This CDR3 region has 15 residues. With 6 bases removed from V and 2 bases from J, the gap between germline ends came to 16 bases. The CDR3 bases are TGTGCCAGCAGGGGTAGCGAAGACCCTCAAGAGACCCAGTACTTC. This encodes CASRGSEDPQETQYF.

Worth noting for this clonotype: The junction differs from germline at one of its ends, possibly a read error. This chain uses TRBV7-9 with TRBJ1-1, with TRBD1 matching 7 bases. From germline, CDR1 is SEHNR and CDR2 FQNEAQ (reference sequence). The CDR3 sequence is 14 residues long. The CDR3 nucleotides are TGTGCCAGCAGCTTAGGACAGGGCGTCACTGAAACTTTCTTT. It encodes CASSLGQGVTETFF.

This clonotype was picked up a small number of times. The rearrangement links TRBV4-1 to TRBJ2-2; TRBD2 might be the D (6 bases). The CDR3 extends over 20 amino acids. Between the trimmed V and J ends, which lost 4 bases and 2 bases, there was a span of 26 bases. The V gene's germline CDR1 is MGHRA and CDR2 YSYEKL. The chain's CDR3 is CASSLNTPRAGGINTGELFF. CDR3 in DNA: TGCGCCAGCAGCCTTAATACGCCTAGGGCGGGCGGGATTAACACCGGGGAGCTGTTTTTT.